This TCR beta chain was captured by sequencing in a study of patients and donors after allogeneic stem cell transplantation. TCRdb redid the calling of the RT-PCR reads with MiXCR, one entry per CDR3 protein. The data contain under 200,000 distinct CDR3 sequences, 30% of them seen just once; the ten biggest clones take up 3.2%. V gave up 0 bases and J gave up 2 bases, with 26 bases separating them. This CDR3 contains 21 residues. Looked up from germline, CDR1 is MGHRA and CDR2 is YSYEKL. Sequenced material: blood, either unsorted or a sorted T cell fraction (not recorded which). The V and J genes are TRBV4-1 and TRBJ1-5; the D gene is possibly TRBD1 (5 bases). This sequence originates from a human donor who was either an allogeneic HSCT recipient or a stem cell or donor lymphocyte infusion donor (not recorded which). It is not recorded whose cells these are; they may come from a transplant donor. CDR3: CASSQEQGKGVALRGNQPQHF. The CDR3 bases are TGCGCCAGCAGCCAAGAGCAAGGTAAAGGGGTAGCCCTGCGGGGCAATCAGCCCCAGCATTTT.